Each of the 2 T cell receptor beta chains below was sequenced from the same sample in a study of type 1 regulatory T cells. The antigens of these receptors remain unknown. In TCRdb, the reads were re-called with MiXCR into one record per CDR3 protein. The sample has about 42,000 distinct CDR3 sequences, 9% to 15% seen once; the top ten hold roughly 8%. The sample comprised cultured non-Tr1 T cells, either the whole culture or a sorted T cell fraction (not recorded which). Source of these receptors: a human donor in good health.

This clonotype was seen ten or more times. V usage is TRBV20-1 and J usage is TRBJ2-7; perhaps TRBD2 as D (5 bases). The CDR3 has 14 residues. The V gene's germline CDR1 is DFQATT and CDR2 SNEGSKA (reference sequence). V was clipped by 1 base and J by 3 bases, with 13 bases between them. The CDR3 DNA follows: TGCAGTGCTAGAGCACTAGTGGTTGGCTACGAGCAGTACTTC. Translation: CSARALVVGYEQYF.

Concerning this clonotype: Possible read error: a much larger clone is one base away. This chain joins TRBV2 and TRBJ2-1, with a weak D call TRBD2 (5 bases). Trimming stripped 5 bases from V and 13 bases from J, with 21 bases between. CDR3 length equals 14 residues. Germline V gene data show CDR1 as SNHLY and CDR2 as FYNNEI. For the CDR3, the DNA is TGTGCCAGCAGTCCTACTAGGAACTTAGAGACCCAGTTCTTC. Amino acid sequence: CASSPTRNLETQFF.